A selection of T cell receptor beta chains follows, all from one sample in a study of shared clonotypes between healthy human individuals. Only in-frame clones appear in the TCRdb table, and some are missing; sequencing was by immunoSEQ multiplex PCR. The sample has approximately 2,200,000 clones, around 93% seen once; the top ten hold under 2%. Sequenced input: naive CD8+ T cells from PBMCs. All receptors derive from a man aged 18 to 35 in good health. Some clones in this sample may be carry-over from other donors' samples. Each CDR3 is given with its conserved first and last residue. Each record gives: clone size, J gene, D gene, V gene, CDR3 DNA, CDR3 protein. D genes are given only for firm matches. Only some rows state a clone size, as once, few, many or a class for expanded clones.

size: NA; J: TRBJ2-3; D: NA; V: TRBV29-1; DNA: TGCAGCGTTGAGGAGGGGGCTACCAGGGCAGATACGCAGTATTTT; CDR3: CSVEEGATRADTQYF
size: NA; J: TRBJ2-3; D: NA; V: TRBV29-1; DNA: TGCAGCGTTGGCGGCGGGTGGACAGATACGCAGTATTTT; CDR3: CSVGGGWTDTQYF
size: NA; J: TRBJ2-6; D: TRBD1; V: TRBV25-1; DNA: TGTGCCAGCGGGACAGCGGACTCTGGGGCCAACGTCCTGACTTTC; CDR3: CASGTADSGANVLTF
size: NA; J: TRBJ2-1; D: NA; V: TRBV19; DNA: TGTGCCAGTAGTATAATTTATTCCCAGTCCTACAATGAGCAGTTCTTC; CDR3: CASSIIYSQSYNEQFF
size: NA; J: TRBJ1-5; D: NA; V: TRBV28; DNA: TGTGCCAGCAGTTCCAAGGAGGGTCCCAATCAGCCCCAGCATTTT; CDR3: CASSSKEGPNQPQHF
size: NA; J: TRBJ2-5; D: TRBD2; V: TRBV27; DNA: TGTGCCAGCAGTCCGTGGAACCTAGCGGGAGGGCCGCAAGAGACCCAGTACTTC; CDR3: CASSPWNLAGGPQETQYF
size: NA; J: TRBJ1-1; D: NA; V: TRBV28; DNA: TGTGCCAGCAGTTTAGGGTTGGCGCTCCCTGAAGCTTTCTTT; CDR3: CASSLGLALPEAFF
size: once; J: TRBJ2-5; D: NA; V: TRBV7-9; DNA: TGTGCCAGCAGCTTAGCTAAGGAGACCCAGTACTTC; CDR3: CASSLAKETQYF
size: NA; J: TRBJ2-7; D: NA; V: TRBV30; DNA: TGTGCCTGGAGCCCCCCCTTAGCGAGAGTATCCTACGAGCAGTACTTC; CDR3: CAWSPPLARVSYEQYF
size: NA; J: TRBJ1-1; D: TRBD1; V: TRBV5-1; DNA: TGCGCCAGCAGCTTGAGTCAGGGGGCGACCACTGAAGCTTTCTTT; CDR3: CASSLSQGATTEAFF
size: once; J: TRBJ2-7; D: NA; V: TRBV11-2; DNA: TGTGCCAGCAGCTCAAGTTTTGAGCAGTACTTC; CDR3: CASSSSFEQYF
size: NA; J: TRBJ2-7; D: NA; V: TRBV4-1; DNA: TGCGCCAGCAGCCTTCACAACTCCTACGAGCAGTACTTC; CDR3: CASSLHNSYEQYF
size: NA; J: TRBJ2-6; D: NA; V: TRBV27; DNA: TGTGCCAGCAGCCCCGCAGGGTCCGGGGCCAACGTCCTGACTTTC; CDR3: CASSPAGSGANVLTF
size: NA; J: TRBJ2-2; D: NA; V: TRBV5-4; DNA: TGTGCCAGCAGCGTAATGACAGACACCGGGGAGCTGTTTTTT; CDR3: CASSVMTDTGELFF
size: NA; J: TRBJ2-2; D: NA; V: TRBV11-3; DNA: TGTGCCAGCAGCTTAGATACGGCCGGGGAGCTGTTTTTT; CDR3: CASSLDTAGELFF
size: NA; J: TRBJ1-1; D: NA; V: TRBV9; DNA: TGTGCCAGCAGCGTAGGTCCGCACACTGAAGCTTTCTTT; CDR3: CASSVGPHTEAFF
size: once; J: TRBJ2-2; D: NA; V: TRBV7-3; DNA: TGTGCCAGCAGCTTATCTGTGGGAGTATCAACCGGGGAGCTGTTTTTT; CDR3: CASSLSVGVSTGELFF
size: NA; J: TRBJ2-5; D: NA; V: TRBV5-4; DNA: TGTGCCAGCAGCGGGGGACCCCTGCAAGAGACCCAGTACTTC; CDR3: CASSGGPLQETQYF
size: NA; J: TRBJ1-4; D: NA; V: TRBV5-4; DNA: TGTGCCAGCAGCACAGAACAGGGTACTAATGAAAAACTGTTTTTT; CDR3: CASSTEQGTNEKLFF
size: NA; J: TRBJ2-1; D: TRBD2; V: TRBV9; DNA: TGTGCCAGCAGCGTAAGCGGGGAGAACTACAATGAGCAGTTCTTC; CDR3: CASSVSGENYNEQFF
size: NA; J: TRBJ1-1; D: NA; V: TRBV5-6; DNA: TGTGCCAGCAGCGTCACGTTCCGGACAGCAGTCGAAATGGCTTTCTTT; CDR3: CASSVTFRTAVEMAFF
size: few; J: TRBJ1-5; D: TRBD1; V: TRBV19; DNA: TGTGCCAGTAGTATGGGGACAGTGCTAATGCCCCAGCATTTT; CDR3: CASSMGTVLMPQHF
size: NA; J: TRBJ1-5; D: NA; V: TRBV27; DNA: TGTGCCAGCAGACAGGGCCGACAATACAATCAGCCCCAGCATTTT; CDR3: CASRQGRQYNQPQHF
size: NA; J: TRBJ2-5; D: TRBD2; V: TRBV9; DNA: TGTGCCAGCAGCGAGGGGATAGGGCGGGAGCTTCAAGAGACCCAGTACTTC; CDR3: CASSEGIGRELQETQYF
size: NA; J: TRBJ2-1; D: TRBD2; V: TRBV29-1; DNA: TGCAGCGTAAGCGGGGGCAAATACAATGAGCAGTTCTTC; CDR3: CSVSGGKYNEQFF
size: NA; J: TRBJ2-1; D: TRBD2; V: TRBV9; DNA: TGTGCCAGCAGCGTAGTCGGCGGGAGGCGCGATGAGCAGTTCTTC; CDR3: CASSVVGGRRDEQFF
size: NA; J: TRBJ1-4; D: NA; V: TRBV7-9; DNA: TGTGCCAGCAGCCCTGTCGGAGGGCTCGAAAAACTGTTTTTT; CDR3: CASSPVGGLEKLFF
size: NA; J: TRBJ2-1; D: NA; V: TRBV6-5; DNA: TGTGCCAGCAGTTACTCGATGGAACCGGAGTTCTTC; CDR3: CASSYSMEPEFF
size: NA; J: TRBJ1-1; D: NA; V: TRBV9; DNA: TGTGCCAGCAGCGTAGGGCGGGGGACCACTGAAGCTTTCTTT; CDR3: CASSVGRGTTEAFF
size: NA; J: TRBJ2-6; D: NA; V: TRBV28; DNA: TGTGCCAGCAGTTCCTCTTATGTCGAGTTCTCTGGGGCCAACGTCCTGACTTTC; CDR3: CASSSSYVEFSGANVLTF
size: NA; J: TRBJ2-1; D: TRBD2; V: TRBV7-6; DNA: TGTGCCAGCAGCTTTACCGTCCTAGCGGACTACAATGAGCAGTTCTTC; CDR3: CASSFTVLADYNEQFF
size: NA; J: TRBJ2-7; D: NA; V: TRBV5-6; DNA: TGTGCCAGCAGCTTGAGAGAGGATAGCGAGCAGTACTTC; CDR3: CASSLREDSEQYF
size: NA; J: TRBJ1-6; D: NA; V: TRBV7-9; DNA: TGTGCCAGCAGCGTGATCCAGGATAATTCACCCCTCCACTTT; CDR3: CASSVIQDNSPLHF